A selection of T cell receptor beta chains follows, all from one sample in a study of CD8 T cells in Susac syndrome. TCRdb fed the immunoSEQ multiplex PCR reads into MiXCR, producing one record per CDR3 protein. Among more than 150,000 distinct CDR3 sequences, approximately 94% were seen once, and the ten largest hold just over 0.2%. Sequenced: CD8+ T cells from PBMCs. Receptors were obtained from a human donor with multiple sclerosis. Both conserved end residues are part of each CDR3. The D gene is left open where the match is weak. A clone size is listed for some rows: how often the clone was seen (once, few, many), or a class if it is expanded.

j_call clone_size cdr3_length v_call d_call cdr3_aa cdr3_nt
TRBJ2-1 - 18 TRBV7-8 TRBD1 CASSWDRGRVRVNNEQFF TGTGCCAGCAGCTGGGACAGGGGGCGCGTCAGGGTCAACAATGAGCAGTTCTTC
TRBJ2-1 - 14 TRBV27 - CASSRGLRGTEQFF TGTGCCAGCAGCCGGGGCCTCCGGGGCACTGAGCAGTTCTTC
TRBJ2-2 - 15 TRBV27 - CASSATEPNTGELFF TGTGCCAGCAGCGCGACAGAGCCCAACACCGGGGAGCTGTTTTTT
TRBJ2-3 - 12 TRBV5-4 - CASSLDGNPQYF TGTGCCAGCAGCTTGGATGGTAACCCGCAGTATTTT
TRBJ1-2 - 14 TRBV20-1 TRBD1 CSAKDRGPYYGYTF TGCAGTGCTAAGGACAGGGGGCCGTACTATGGCTACACCTTC
TRBJ2-7 - 15 TRBV6-5 TRBD2 CASSSERGYSYEQYF TGTGCCAGCAGTTCAGAGCGGGGCTATTCCTACGAGCAGTACTTC
TRBJ2-1 - 16 TRBV7-8 - CASSLGGGDSYNEQFF TGTGCCAGCAGCTTAGGAGGGGGAGACTCCTACAATGAGCAGTTCTTC
TRBJ1-5 - 14 TRBV27 - CASSFAGGNQPQHF TGTGCCAGCAGTTTTGCAGGAGGAAATCAGCCCCAGCATTTT
TRBJ2-3 - 14 TRBV20-1 TRBD2 CSAMRGGKTDTQYF TGCAGTGCTATGCGCGGGGGGAAGACAGATACGCAGTATTTT
TRBJ2-2 - 15 TRBV9 - CASSVSGPTGGELFF TGTGCCAGCAGCGTGTCAGGCCCCACGGGCGGGGAGCTGTTTTTT
TRBJ2-1 - 15 TRBV24-1 TRBD1 CATSGGTGSDNEQFF TGTGCCACCAGTGGTGGGACAGGGAGCGACAATGAGCAGTTCTTC
TRBJ2-5 - 15 TRBV12-3/TRBV12-4 - CASSDPGSRQETQYF TGTGCCAGCAGCGACCCCGGGAGCCGACAAGAGACCCAGTACTTC
TRBJ1-5 - 15 TRBV7-2 - CASSTHRTYNQPQHF TGTGCCAGCAGCACCCACAGGACCTACAATCAGCCCCAGCATTTT
TRBJ2-1 - 17 TRBV13 TRBD1 CASSSMKAQGRRNEQFF TGTGCCAGCAGCTCAATGAAAGCACAGGGGCGCAGGAATGAGCAGTTCTTC
TRBJ1-2 - 12 TRBV11-2 - CASKRNRDGYTF TGTGCCAGTAAAAGAAACAGGGATGGCTACACCTTC
TRBJ2-1 - 15 TRBV4-3 TRBD1 CASSQDLTGLNEQFF TGCGCCAGCAGCCAAGATCTGACAGGGCTCAATGAGCAGTTCTTC
TRBJ1-5 - 14 TRBV19 - CASSNLTGNQPQHF TGTGCCAGTAGCAATCTTACTGGCAATCAGCCCCAGCATTTT
TRBJ2-7 - 14 TRBV29-1 - CSVEASDSPYEQYF TGCAGCGTTGAAGCATCGGACAGCCCCTACGAGCAGTACTTC
TRBJ2-7 - 14 TRBV7-9 - CASSLGQRSYEQYF TGTGCCAGCAGCCTTGGCCAAAGGTCCTACGAGCAGTACTTC
TRBJ1-1 - 13 TRBV19 TRBD1 CASTSRGPTEAFF TGTGCCAGTACCTCCAGGGGGCCCACTGAAGCTTTCTTT
TRBJ2-5 - 14 TRBV7-7 - CASSLLDREETQYF TGTGCTAGCAGCCTGCTGGATCGGGAGGAGACCCAGTACTTC
TRBJ2-7 - 14 TRBV2 - CASPRGPSSYEQYF TGTGCCAGCCCCCGGGGGCCTAGCTCCTACGAGCAGTACTTC
TRBJ2-3 - 15 TRBV29-1 - CSVGGTGGIRDTQYF TGCAGCGTGGGAGGAACGGGCGGTATTCGAGATACGCAGTATTTT
TRBJ2-2 - 13 TRBV27 - CASSSRQTGELFF TGTGCCAGCAGCTCCCGGCAAACCGGGGAGCTGTTTTTT
TRBJ2-1 - 14 TRBV30 - CACQGGGSYNEQFF TGTGCCTGCCAAGGGGGGGGCTCCTACAATGAGCAGTTCTTC
TRBJ1-2 - 14 TRBV2 - CASRAASLNYGYTF TGTGCCAGCAGGGCAGCATCTCTTAACTATGGCTACACCTTC
TRBJ2-1 - 15 TRBV2 TRBD1 CASPGGGQGYNEQFF TGTGCCAGCCCCGGGGGAGGACAGGGTTACAATGAGCAGTTCTTC
TRBJ2-3 - 16 TRBV6-5 TRBD1 CASSYGTGGSTDTQYF TGTGCCAGCAGTTACGGTACAGGGGGCAGCACAGATACGCAGTATTTT
TRBJ2-5 - 14 TRBV7-9 - CASSRTGKQETQYF TGTGCCAGCAGCCGGACGGGGAAGCAAGAGACCCAGTACTTC
TRBJ2-5 - 13 TRBV28 - CASSRDFLWTQYF TGTGCCAGCAGCCGGGACTTCCTCTGGACCCAGTACTTC
TRBJ1-1 - 13 TRBV10-3 TRBD1 CAIRGTGNTEAFF TGTGCCATCAGAGGGACAGGGAACACTGAAGCTTTCTTT
TRBJ2-4 - 15 TRBV28 - CASSLGAIAKNIQYF TGTGCCAGCAGTCTTGGTGCCATAGCCAAAAACATTCAGTACTTC
TRBJ2-1 once 14 TRBV7-9 TRBD1 CASSSNTGGNEQFF TGTGCCAGCAGCTCCAACACAGGGGGCAATGAGCAGTTCTTC
TRBJ1-5 - 16 TRBV2 - CASSLDSPYSNQPQHF TGTGCCAGCAGTCTCGACAGCCCTTATAGCAATCAGCCCCAGCATTTT
TRBJ2-4 - 19 TRBV7-9 TRBD1 CASSPQYYRDRETKNIQYF TGTGCCAGCAGCCCGCAGTATTACCGGGACAGGGAAACCAAAAACATTCAGTACTTC
TRBJ2-1 - 16 TRBV29-1 - CSVEWEAEGTYNEQFF TGCAGCGTTGAATGGGAGGCCGAGGGGACCTACAATGAGCAGTTCTTC
TRBJ1-2 - 16 TRBV3-1 - CASSPAEGLLNYGYTF TGTGCCAGCAGCCCGGCAGAAGGCCTCTTAAACTATGGCTACACCTTC
TRBJ1-2 - 13 TRBV20-1 - CSARVGGFYGYTF TGCAGTGCTAGAGTTGGAGGGTTCTATGGCTACACCTTC
TRBJ2-7 - 15 TRBV7-9 - CASSLPIGEPYEQYF TGTGCCAGCAGCTTGCCGATTGGGGAGCCGTACGAGCAGTACTTC
TRBJ2-3 - 14 TRBV27 - CASSLSFVADTQYF TGTGCCAGCAGTTTAAGCTTCGTGGCAGATACGCAGTATTTT
TRBJ1-1 - 14 TRBV20-1 TRBD1 CSAPPGQVNTEAFF TGCAGTGCTCCCCCGGGACAGGTGAACACTGAAGCTTTCTTT
TRBJ1-3 once 14 TRBV12-5 - CASGLGTIGNTIYF TGTGCTAGTGGTTTGGGGACGATCGGAAACACCATATATTTT